The rows below give T cell receptor beta chains drawn from one sample of a study of vaccination effects on CD4 cells after COVID-19. The antigens for these receptors are not known. Profiling relied on immunoSEQ multiplex PCR, and the TCRdb table lists in-frame clones only, not all of them. The sample shows roughly 55,000 clones, approximately 78% of them seen only once. The material was CD4+ T cells from PBMCs cultured with HCoV-OC43 spike peptides, obtained after COVID-19 vaccination. The origin of the receptors is a human donor who received a COVID-19 vaccine. Both conserved end residues are part of each CDR3. D genes are given only for firm matches. Size tells how often a clone was seen (once, few, many) or the class of an expanded clone, and some rows leave it out.

D gene: TRBD2; J gene: TRBJ2-5; clone size: NA; CDR3 length: 16; V gene: TRBV9; CDR3 protein: CASGWGGGSPGETQYF; CDR3 DNA: TGTGCCAGCGGGTGGGGCGGGGGGTCACCGGGAGAGACCCAGTACTTC
D gene: TRBD1; J gene: TRBJ2-1; clone size: NA; CDR3 length: 13; V gene: TRBV6-6; CDR3 protein: CASSRQGEVEQFF; CDR3 DNA: TGTGCCAGCAGCCGACAGGGGGAGGTTGAGCAGTTCTTC
D gene: NA; J gene: TRBJ2-1; clone size: NA; CDR3 length: 15; V gene: TRBV6-5; CDR3 protein: CASSYGGSSYNEQFF; CDR3 DNA: TGTGCCAGCAGTTACGGGGGCAGCTCCTACAATGAGCAGTTCTTC
D gene: TRBD1; J gene: TRBJ1-4; clone size: NA; CDR3 length: 14; V gene: TRBV5-4; CDR3 protein: CASSAGQLGEKLFF; CDR3 DNA: TGTGCCAGCAGCGCGGGACAGCTAGGTGAAAAACTGTTTTTT
D gene: NA; J gene: TRBJ2-4; clone size: NA; CDR3 length: 16; V gene: TRBV6-6; CDR3 protein: CASSPPGTLAKNIQYF; CDR3 DNA: TGTGCCAGCAGTCCGCCCGGGACTCTAGCCAAAAACATTCAGTACTTC
D gene: NA; J gene: TRBJ1-1; clone size: NA; CDR3 length: 14; V gene: TRBV5-1; CDR3 protein: CASSLWEGDNEAFF; CDR3 DNA: TGCGCCAGCAGCTTGTGGGAGGGGGACAATGAAGCTTTCTTT
D gene: NA; J gene: TRBJ2-2; clone size: NA; CDR3 length: 12; V gene: TRBV18; CDR3 protein: CASSPYTGELFF; CDR3 DNA: TGTGCCAGCTCACCCTACACCGGGGAGCTGTTTTTT
D gene: TRBD1; J gene: TRBJ2-2; clone size: once; CDR3 length: 16; V gene: TRBV7-3; CDR3 protein: CASSWTGTANTGELFF; CDR3 DNA: TGTGCCAGCAGCTGGACCGGGACAGCGAACACCGGGGAGCTGTTTTTT
D gene: NA; J gene: TRBJ1-6; clone size: NA; CDR3 length: 13; V gene: TRBV9; CDR3 protein: CASSEAQNTPLHF; CDR3 DNA: TGTGCCAGCAGCGAGGCCCAGAATACACCCCTCCACTTT
D gene: NA; J gene: TRBJ1-5; clone size: NA; CDR3 length: 12; V gene: TRBV6-2/TRBV6-3; CDR3 protein: CASSLDNQPQHF; CDR3 DNA: TGTGCCAGCAGTCTGGATAATCAGCCCCAGCATTTT
D gene: TRBD2; J gene: TRBJ2-1; clone size: few; CDR3 length: 14; V gene: TRBV5-6; CDR3 protein: CASSLDSGGASQFF; CDR3 DNA: TGTGCCAGCAGCTTGGATAGCGGGGGGGCCTCTCAGTTCTTC
D gene: TRBD1; J gene: TRBJ2-2; clone size: once; CDR3 length: 15; V gene: TRBV6-5; CDR3 protein: CASSLDRGPTGELFF; CDR3 DNA: TGTGCCAGCAGCCTCGACAGGGGGCCGACCGGGGAGCTGTTTTTT
D gene: NA; J gene: TRBJ2-1; clone size: NA; CDR3 length: 15; V gene: TRBV9; CDR3 protein: CASSVDGLARNEQFF; CDR3 DNA: TGTGCCAGCAGCGTAGATGGGTTAGCGCGGAATGAGCAGTTCTTC
D gene: NA; J gene: TRBJ2-2; clone size: NA; CDR3 length: 15; V gene: TRBV7-2; CDR3 protein: CASSLANVPTGELFF; CDR3 DNA: TGTGCCAGCAGCTTAGCCAATGTCCCCACCGGGGAGCTGTTTTTT
D gene: TRBD1; J gene: TRBJ1-5; clone size: few; CDR3 length: 17; V gene: TRBV27; CDR3 protein: CASSRRTGETPNQPQHF; CDR3 DNA: TGTGCCAGCAGCAGACGGACAGGGGAGACCCCCAATCAGCCCCAGCATTTT
D gene: TRBD1; J gene: TRBJ2-1; clone size: NA; CDR3 length: 17; V gene: TRBV5-1; CDR3 protein: CASSRTPGQGMYNEQFF; CDR3 DNA: TGCGCCAGCAGCCGAACCCCGGGACAGGGGATGTACAATGAGCAGTTCTTC
D gene: NA; J gene: TRBJ2-1; clone size: NA; CDR3 length: 11; V gene: TRBV6-5; CDR3 protein: CASSWGGVQFF; CDR3 DNA: TGTGCCAGCAGTTGGGGGGGCGTGCAGTTCTTC
D gene: TRBD2; J gene: TRBJ2-5; clone size: NA; CDR3 length: 16; V gene: TRBV3-1/TRBV3-2; CDR3 protein: CASSQRTSGLQETQYF; CDR3 DNA: TGTGCCAGCAGCCAAAGAACTAGCGGACTACAAGAGACCCAGTACTTC
D gene: NA; J gene: TRBJ2-1; clone size: NA; CDR3 length: 15; V gene: TRBV5-4; CDR3 protein: CASSQGGDSYNEQFF; CDR3 DNA: TGTGCCAGCAGTCAAGGAGGGGATAGCTACAATGAGCAGTTCTTC
D gene: NA; J gene: TRBJ1-5; clone size: NA; CDR3 length: 15; V gene: TRBV19; CDR3 protein: CASSLSEVGTQPQHF; CDR3 DNA: TGTGCCAGTAGTCTTTCAGAGGTGGGTACTCAGCCCCAGCATTTT
D gene: TRBD2; J gene: TRBJ2-2; clone size: NA; CDR3 length: 15; V gene: TRBV20-1; CDR3 protein: CSASMGGLGLGELFF; CDR3 DNA: TGCAGTGCTAGTATGGGGGGGTTGGGACTTGGGGAGCTGTTTTTT
D gene: NA; J gene: TRBJ2-3; clone size: NA; CDR3 length: 11; V gene: TRBV30; CDR3 protein: CAWSHQNTQYF; CDR3 DNA: TGTGCCTGGAGCCATCAGAATACGCAGTATTTT
D gene: NA; J gene: TRBJ1-5; clone size: NA; CDR3 length: 14; V gene: TRBV5-1; CDR3 protein: CASSEDSRNQPQHF; CDR3 DNA: TGCGCCAGCAGCGAGGACAGCCGCAATCAGCCCCAGCATTTT
D gene: NA; J gene: TRBJ2-2; clone size: NA; CDR3 length: 15; V gene: TRBV5-1; CDR3 protein: CASSRGDWDTGELFF; CDR3 DNA: TGCGCCAGCAGCAGGGGGGACTGGGACACCGGGGAGCTGTTTTTT
D gene: TRBD1; J gene: TRBJ1-1; clone size: NA; CDR3 length: 14; V gene: TRBV9; CDR3 protein: CASSPRTGKAEAFF; CDR3 DNA: TGTGCCAGCAGCCCCCGGACAGGGAAGGCTGAAGCTTTCTTT
D gene: TRBD1; J gene: TRBJ2-2; clone size: NA; CDR3 length: 16; V gene: TRBV25-1; CDR3 protein: CASSAPGTGATGELFF; CDR3 DNA: TGTGCCAGCAGTGCACCCGGGACAGGGGCCACCGGGGAGCTGTTTTTT
D gene: TRBD2; J gene: TRBJ2-1; clone size: NA; CDR3 length: 16; V gene: TRBV19; CDR3 protein: CASSTSSGGPYNEQFF; CDR3 DNA: TGTGCCAGTAGTACTTCTAGCGGGGGGCCTTACAATGAGCAGTTCTTC
D gene: NA; J gene: TRBJ1-6; clone size: NA; CDR3 length: 18; V gene: TRBV21-1; CDR3 protein: CASSKGGRGRSYNSPLHF; CDR3 DNA: TGTGCCAGCAGCAAGGGGGGGCGGGGACGGTCCTATAATTCACCCCTCCACTTT
D gene: NA; J gene: TRBJ1-6; clone size: NA; CDR3 length: 17; V gene: TRBV4-1; CDR3 protein: CASSTRGGAGGNSPLHF; CDR3 DNA: TGCGCCAGCAGCACCCGGGGGGGGGCAGGTGGTAATTCACCCCTCCACTTT
D gene: TRBD1; J gene: TRBJ1-5; clone size: NA; CDR3 length: 17; V gene: TRBV19; CDR3 protein: CASSIDSGTGSNQPQHF; CDR3 DNA: TGTGCCAGTAGTATAGATTCCGGGACAGGGAGCAATCAGCCCCAGCATTTT
D gene: NA; J gene: TRBJ2-3; clone size: NA; CDR3 length: 14; V gene: TRBV7-8; CDR3 protein: CASSLVSGDNTQYF; CDR3 DNA: TGTGCCAGCAGCTTAGTTTCAGGGGATAATACGCAGTATTTT
D gene: NA; J gene: TRBJ1-2; clone size: NA; CDR3 length: 13; V gene: TRBV4-3; CDR3 protein: CASSQDREYGYTF; CDR3 DNA: TGCGCCAGCAGCCAAGATAGGGAGTATGGCTACACCTTC
D gene: NA; J gene: TRBJ2-1; clone size: NA; CDR3 length: 14; V gene: TRBV19; CDR3 protein: CASSRAGLVYEQFF; CDR3 DNA: TGTGCCAGTAGTAGGGCTGGGTTGGTCTATGAGCAGTTCTTC
D gene: TRBD2; J gene: TRBJ2-1; clone size: NA; CDR3 length: 18; V gene: TRBV3-1/TRBV3-2; CDR3 protein: CASSQFRLAGGYGNEQFF; CDR3 DNA: TGTGCCAGCAGCCAATTCCGACTAGCGGGGGGGTATGGCAATGAGCAGTTCTTC
D gene: NA; J gene: TRBJ2-1; clone size: few; CDR3 length: 13; V gene: TRBV7-3; CDR3 protein: CASSLGTNNEQFF; CDR3 DNA: TGTGCCAGCAGCTTGGGGACAAACAATGAGCAGTTCTTC
D gene: TRBD1; J gene: TRBJ1-5; clone size: few; CDR3 length: 17; V gene: TRBV30; CDR3 protein: CAWSGTGGPYSNQPQHF; CDR3 DNA: TGTGCCTGGAGCGGGACAGGGGGCCCTTATAGCAATCAGCCCCAGCATTTT
D gene: NA; J gene: TRBJ1-6; clone size: NA; CDR3 length: 15; V gene: TRBV27; CDR3 protein: CASSFRPARSSPLHF; CDR3 DNA: TGTGCCAGCAGTTTCCGACCGGCCAGGAGTTCACCCCTCCACTTT
D gene: TRBD2; J gene: TRBJ2-4; clone size: few; CDR3 length: 11; V gene: TRBV30; CDR3 protein: CAWGGGNIQYF; CDR3 DNA: TGTGCCTGGGGCGGGGGAAACATTCAGTACTTC
D gene: NA; J gene: TRBJ1-1; clone size: NA; CDR3 length: 13; V gene: TRBV6-5; CDR3 protein: CASSRLQNTEAFF; CDR3 DNA: TGTGCCAGCAGTCGACTCCAGAACACTGAAGCTTTCTTT
D gene: TRBD2; J gene: TRBJ2-2; clone size: NA; CDR3 length: 14; V gene: TRBV5-1; CDR3 protein: CASSSSGGAGELFF; CDR3 DNA: TGCGCCAGCAGCTCCAGCGGGGGGGCCGGGGAGCTGTTTTTT
D gene: NA; J gene: TRBJ2-3; clone size: NA; CDR3 length: 14; V gene: TRBV15; CDR3 protein: CATSRLQGTDTQYF; CDR3 DNA: TGTGCCACCAGCAGGTTACAGGGAACAGATACGCAGTATTTT
D gene: TRBD1; J gene: TRBJ1-2; clone size: NA; CDR3 length: 15; V gene: TRBV9; CDR3 protein: CASSVGGSGGSGYTF; CDR3 DNA: TGTGCCAGCAGCGTAGGTGGTTCAGGGGGAAGTGGCTACACCTTC